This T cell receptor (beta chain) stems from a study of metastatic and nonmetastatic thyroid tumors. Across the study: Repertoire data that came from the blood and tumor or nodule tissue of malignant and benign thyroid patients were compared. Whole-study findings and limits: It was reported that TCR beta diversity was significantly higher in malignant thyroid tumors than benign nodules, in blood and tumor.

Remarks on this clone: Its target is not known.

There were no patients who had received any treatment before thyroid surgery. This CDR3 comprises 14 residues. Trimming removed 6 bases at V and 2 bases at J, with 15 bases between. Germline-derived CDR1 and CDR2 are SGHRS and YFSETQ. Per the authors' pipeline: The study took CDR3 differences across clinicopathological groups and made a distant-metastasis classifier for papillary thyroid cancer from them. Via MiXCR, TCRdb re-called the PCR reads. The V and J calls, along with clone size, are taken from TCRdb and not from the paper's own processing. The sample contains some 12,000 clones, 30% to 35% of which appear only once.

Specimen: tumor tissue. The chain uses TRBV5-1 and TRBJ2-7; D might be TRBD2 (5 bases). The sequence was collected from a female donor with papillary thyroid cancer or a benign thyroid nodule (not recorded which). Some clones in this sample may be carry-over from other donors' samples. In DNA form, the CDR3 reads TGCGCCAGCATTTTGCCTGTCGGGGCCTACGAGCAGTACTTC. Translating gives CASILPVGAYEQYF.